The sequence of this T cell receptor beta chain was determined in a study of shared clonotypes between healthy human individuals. This CDR3 comprises 15 residues. Germline V gene lookup returns CDR1 LGHNA and CDR2 YSLEER. The V and J ends lost 1 base and 1 base, in that order; junction bases with no gene match: 1. Naive CD8 cells lacked CD45RO, underwent positive selection for CCR7 and left out terminally differentiated effector memory CD45RA+ cells. As processed by the authors: Filtering differed, since immunoSEQ gave only junction sequences and no quality scores. Sequenced by immunoSEQ multiplex PCR; TCRdb stores in-frame clones only, minus some. From that table come the V and J calls and clone size; the DNA was used to work out D and trimming. The data show about 1,900,000 clones, over 85% seen once. Remarks on this clone: Other DNA variants within this sample encode the same CDR3.

V and J are TRBV4-3 and TRBJ2-7; 10 positions match TRBD1. Sequencing input: naive CD8+ T cells sorted from blood. The TCR originated in a man aged 18 to 35 in good health. The CDR3 here is CASSQGTGGSYEQYF. CDR3 in DNA: TGCGCCAGCAGCCAAGGGACAGGGGGATCCTACGAGCAGTACTTC.